This T cell receptor beta chain originates from a study of T cell repertoires in cytomegalovirus infection. Study overall: Shared public TCR beta signatures pointed to both CMV infection and a matching HLA type.

Remarks on this clonotype: Antigen unknown.

General study results and limits: Ex vivo, HLA-C-restricted CMV-specific TCR beta clonotypes prevailed over the rest of the response.

TCRdb analysed the reads with MiXCR anew, one entry per CDR3 protein. The table lists about 330,000 distinct CDR3 sequences, 8% to 9.5% of them singletons. V was trimmed by 4 bases and J by 5 bases, leaving 19 bases between them. The length of the CDR3 is 15 residues. Germline CDR1 is SGHDT and CDR2 is YYEEEE. This rearrangement joins TRBV5-6 to TRBJ2-7, with a weak D call TRBD2 (5 bases). Source material: PBMCs. The origin of this receptor is a human donor in good health (CMV status not recorded). Some clones in this sample may be carry-over from other donors' samples. The CDR3 DNA is TGTGCCAGCAGCCTTGGGAGAGGCGGAGCTCACGAGCAGTACTTC. It yields the protein CASSLGRGGAHEQYF.